The entry that follows covers one TCR beta chain sequence. This record belongs to a study of blood T cell repertoires in COVID-19. Study-wide context: Samples came from the United States, Italy and Spain, spanning acute and convalescent COVID-19. Nucleic acid was either cDNA or gDNA, and it came from T cells, B-cell-depleted T cells, or PBMCs.

Original methodology: It was from reference gene primer amplification that nucleated cell counts were estimated. Generated by immunoSEQ multiplex PCR, the TCRdb table keeps only in-frame clones and is missing some. That table supplies the V and J calls and clone size; D and trimming were determined from the DNA. The data show about 68,000 clones, with approximately 89% seen just once and roughly 8.8% held by the top ten. Trimming removed 2 bases from V and 7 bases from J, with 8 bases in between. CDR3 length equals 12 residues. The germline V gene encodes CDR1 MRHNA and CDR2 SNTAGT. The sequenced material came from peripheral blood. The chain employs TRBV6-4 and TRBJ1-2; no clear D gene. The receptor was derived from a man aged 50 or older with active COVID-19. The CDR3 DNA reads as TGTGCCAGCAGTGACCCTCCAGGTGGCTACACCTTC. Amino acids: CASSDPPGGYTF.